The present T cell receptor beta chain was sequenced within a study of blood T cell repertoires in COVID-19. Study at large: PBMCs, B-cell-depleted T cells, or T cells provided the cDNA or gDNA that made up the material.

Either two negative PCRs, clearance, or symptom resolution qualified Cohort 3 donors as recovered. This CDR3 spans 13 amino acids. Germline V lookup: CDR1 LNHDA, CDR2 SQIVND (reference sequence). V lost 6 bases, J lost 9 bases, and 8 bases stayed unmatched. Authors' data handling: Reference gene primer amplification gave nucleated cell count estimates. The data were produced by immunoSEQ multiplex PCR, yet TCRdb's version contains in-frame clones alone and is incomplete. The V and J calls and clone size come from that table; D and trimming were worked out from the DNA. The sample consists of 250,000 to 350,000 clones, about 92% of them appearing once. This clone was seen a single time.

This clonotype was sampled from a woman under 40 who had recovered from COVID-19. The rearrangement links TRBV19 to TRBJ2-1; 7 nucleotides agree with TRBD1. The specimen was PBMCs or T cells enriched from blood (not recorded which). DNA of the CDR3: TGTGCCAGTAGAACAGGGGCCTACGGTGAGCAGTTCTTC. Translating it yields CASRTGAYGEQFF.